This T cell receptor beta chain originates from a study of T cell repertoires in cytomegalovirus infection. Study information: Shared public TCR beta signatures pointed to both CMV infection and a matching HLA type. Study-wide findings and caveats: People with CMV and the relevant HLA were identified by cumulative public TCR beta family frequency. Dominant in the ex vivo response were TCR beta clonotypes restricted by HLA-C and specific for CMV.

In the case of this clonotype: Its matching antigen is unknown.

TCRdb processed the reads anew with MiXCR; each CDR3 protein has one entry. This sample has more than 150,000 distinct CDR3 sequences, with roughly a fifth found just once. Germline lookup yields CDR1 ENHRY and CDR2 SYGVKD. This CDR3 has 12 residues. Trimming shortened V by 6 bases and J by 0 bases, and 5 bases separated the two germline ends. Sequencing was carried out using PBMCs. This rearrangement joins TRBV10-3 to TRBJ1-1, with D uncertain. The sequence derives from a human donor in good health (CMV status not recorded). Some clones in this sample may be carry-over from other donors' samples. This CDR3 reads CAIRDLNTEAFF. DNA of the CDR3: TGTGCCATCAGAGATCTGAACACTGAAGCTTTCTTT.